A single sample is the source of the 30 T cell receptor beta chains below, sequenced in a study of T cells in Graves' hyperthyroidism and ophthalmopathy. TCR beta CDR3 regions were amplified from RNA transcripts. Primed by the HTBI set, a first-round RT-PCR was run on the TCR CDR3. TCRdb redid the calling of the multiplex PCR reads with MiXCR, one entry per CDR3 protein. The table lists 700,000 or so distinct CDR3 sequences, less than 20% of them singletons. Sequencing input: blood. The receptors shown here come from a man aged 18 to 35 with Graves' hyperthyroidism.

This clonotype was counted at least ten times. The CDR3 nucleotides read TGTGCCAGCAGCTCTTGGGGGGGAGGGGGCTCCTACAATGAGCAGTTCTTC. Amino acid sequence: CASSSWGGGGSYNEQFF. The chain is built from TRBV11-2 and TRBJ2-1; maybe TRBD2 (7 bases). This CDR3 region has 17 residues. Germline lookup yields CDR1 SGHAT and CDR2 FQNNGV. Trimming took 4 bases from V and 0 from J, leaving 16 bases between them.

V is TRBV7-8 and J is TRBJ2-4; D may match TRBD1 or TRBD2 (5 bases each). Germline loops: CDR1 SGHVS, CDR2 FQNEAQ. Trimming cost V 5 bases and J 0 bases, with 17 bases left between them. The CDR3 loop spans 17 amino acids. The CDR3 nucleotides read TGTGCCAGCAGCCATGGGGGTACGGTCCCAGCCAAAAACATTCAGTACTTC. Protein sequence: CASSHGGTVPAKNIQYF.

The table lists this clonotype with many counts. This chain joins TRBV10-3 and TRBJ2-1; 8 bases align to TRBD1. The junction had 9 bases not matched to a gene; V was cut back by 4 bases and J by 10 bases. Germline CDR1 ENHRY, CDR2 SYGVKD. This CDR3 is 14 amino acids long. The chain's CDR3 is CAISGTGKTGEQFF. Here the CDR3 DNA reads TGTGCCATCAGTGGGACAGGGAAGACCGGGGAGCAGTTCTTC.

This clonotype was detected once. One end of the junction varies from germline; a read error may be responsible. V usage is TRBV5-1 and J usage is TRBJ2-2; weak D call: TRBD1 (6 bases). CDR1 and CDR2 from the germline V gene are SGHRS and YFSETQ. The CDR3 contains 14 residues. The CDR3, as DNA: TGCGCCAGCAGGGGGGCAGCGAACGCCGGGGAGCTGTTTTTT. Translated, it gives CASRGAANAGELFF.

The DNA for the CDR3 is TGTGCCAGCAGTGAAGTGCTACGGGCGGGGTATGGCTACACCTTC. It is translated as CASSEVLRAGYGYTF. The chain combines TRBV2 with TRBJ1-2, with D uncertain. This CDR3 spans 15 amino acids. The V gene's germline CDR1 is SNHLY and CDR2 FYNNEI. With 1 base removed from V and 5 bases from J, the gap between germline ends came to 14 bases.

This clonotype has just a few counts. The J gene is TRBJ2-2, the V gene TRBV10-2, with D possibly being TRBD1 (5 bases). CDR3 length equals 14 residues. The V end lost 6 bases, the J end lost 2 bases, and 10 bases lay between the germline ends. The germline V gene encodes CDR1 WSHSY and CDR2 SAAADI. The CDR3 loop reads CASRTDSNTGELFF. The CDR3 nucleotides are TGCGCCAGCAGGACCGACAGTAACACCGGGGAGCTGTTTTTT.

As for this clonotype: A read error may be the cause here, since a much bigger clone is one base away. V gene TRBV7-2 combines with J gene TRBJ2-3; D not resolved. CDR3 size: 12 residues. Per the germline V gene, CDR1 is SGHTA and CDR2 is FQGNSA. The CDR3 region has the DNA TGTGCCAACAGCTTAGTCCATGATACGCAGTATTTT. Translated, it gives CANSLVHDTQYF.

This clonotype was seen only a few times. The chain links TRBV7-8 to TRBJ2-7, with 7 bases matching TRBD1. V lost 5 bases, J lost 3 bases, and 19 bases stayed unmatched. This CDR3 has 18 residues. Germline V gene lookup returns CDR1 SGHVS and CDR2 FQNEAQ. The CDR3 sequence: CASSPLRGDSLMGYEQYF. DNA for the CDR3: TGTGCCAGCAGCCCACTTCGAGGGGACAGCTTAATGGGCTACGAGCAGTACTTC.

This clonotype was found many times. The V gene is TRBV30, the J gene TRBJ1-2, with D perhaps matching TRBD1 (5 bases). This CDR3 is built from 11 residues. Between the trimmed V and J ends, which lost 3 bases and 7 bases, there was a span of 9 bases. The V gene's germline CDR1 is GTSNPN and CDR2 SVGIG (reference sequence). The CDR3 loop reads CAWSAGPGYTF. The CDR3 coding sequence is TGTGCCTGGAGCGCAGGGCCTGGCTACACCTTC.

As concerns this clonotype: Being one base from a much bigger clone, this may be a read error. The chain joins TRBV12-3 or TRBV12-4 to TRBJ2-7, with unresolved D. The CDR3 sequence is 12 residues long. V lost 7 bases to trimming and J lost 3 bases, with 10 bases between them. The CDR3 reads CASILSHYEQYF. The DNA for the CDR3 is TGTGCCAGCATTTTGAGCCACTACGAGCAGTACTTC.

This clonotype was seen many times. This chain links TRBV6-2 or TRBV6-3 with TRBJ2-2; TRBD1 matches at 9 bases. CDR3 length: 15 residues. Germline V gene sequence: CDR1 MNHEY, CDR2 SVGEGT. V lost 5 bases and J lost 5; bases outside the gene matches: 6. The CDR3 DNA reads as TGTGCCAGCAGTCACCCGGGACAGGGAACCGGGGAGCTGTTTTTT. Protein product: CASSHPGQGTGELFF.

This clonotype appeared once. The chain is built from TRBV6-2 or TRBV6-3 and TRBJ1-2; D is possibly TRBD1 (5 bases). Germline assignment: CDR1 MNHEY and CDR2 SVGEGT. V was trimmed by 5 bases and J by 6 bases, leaving 13 bases between them. The CDR3 totals 13 residues. The CDR3 sequence: CASSDEGWDGYTF. Written as DNA, the CDR3 is TGTGCCAGCAGTGACGAGGGGTGGGATGGCTACACCTTC.

The gene calls are TRBV4-2 and TRBJ2-5; TRBD2 matches 10 bases. The CDR3 has 17 amino acids. With V trimmed by 0 bases and J by 5 bases, 9 bases remained unmatched. The germline gives CDR1 LGHNA, CDR2 YNFKEQ. Here the CDR3 DNA reads TGTGCCAGCAGCCAAGAGTCAAGCGGGAGGGCCGGGGAGACCCAGTACTTC. Translating gives CASSQESSGRAGETQYF.

This clonotype was picked up a small number of times. The chain couples TRBV28 to TRBJ2-2, with TRBD1 matching 9 bases. The CDR3 runs 14 residues. The germline V gene encodes CDR1 MDHEN and CDR2 SYDVKM. Unmatched junction bases numbered 2, after V lost 3 bases and J lost 6 bases. CDR3: CASSLTGGSGELFF. The CDR3 nucleotides read TGTGCCAGCAGTTTGACAGGGGGATCCGGGGAGCTGTTTTTT.

This clonotype was found a few times. This rearrangement joins TRBV12-3 or TRBV12-4 to TRBJ2-1; a weak D match, TRBD2 (5 bases). This CDR3 has 13 residues. V shed 3 bases and J shed 8 bases, with 11 bases lying between them. Here the CDR3 reads CASSFLRGYEQFF. The CDR3 DNA follows: TGTGCCAGCAGTTTTCTACGGGGATATGAGCAGTTCTTC.

This clonotype has just a few counts. The V gene is TRBV27, the J gene TRBJ1-2; 10 nucleotides line up with TRBD1. The CDR3 has 15 residues. With V trimmed by 4 bases and J by 5 bases, 7 bases remained unmatched. Germline lookup yields CDR1 MNHEY and CDR2 SMNVEV (reference sequence). The CDR3 sequence is CASSSPGQGPYGYTF. The CDR3, as DNA: TGTGCCAGCAGTTCCCCGGGACAGGGGCCTTATGGCTACACCTTC.

The rearrangement joins TRBV7-2 to TRBJ2-5; TRBD1 agrees at 7 bases. The germline V gene has CDR1 SGHTA and CDR2 FQGNSA. The CDR3 consists of 14 residues. After removal of 3 bases from V and 5 bases from J, the junction contained 6 bases not matched to a gene. CDR3 region: CASSLSTGDETQYF. DNA of the CDR3: TGTGCCAGCAGCTTGAGTACAGGGGATGAGACCCAGTACTTC.

This clonotype was observed a handful of times. This chain joins TRBV30 and TRBJ2-7; tentatively, D is TRBD1 (5 bases). Germline loops: CDR1 GTSNPN, CDR2 SVGIG (reference sequence). V was clipped by 1 base and J by 3 bases, with 19 bases between them. This CDR3 is 16 amino acids long. The CDR3 coding sequence is TGTGCCTGGAGTGGGGATTTGAGACAGTCATACTACGAGCAGTACTTC. Translated: CAWSGDLRQSYYEQYF.

The chain carries TRBV6-6 and TRBJ1-2; D call uncertain. CDR3 length: 10 residues. Germline values: CDR1 MNHNY, CDR2 SVGAGI (reference sequence). V lost 1 base to trimming and J lost 6 bases, with 0 bases between them. The CDR3 is CASSYYGYTF. CDR3 coding DNA: TGTGCCAGCAGTTACTATGGCTACACCTTC.

This clonotype appeared a few times. This chain uses TRBV4-1 with TRBJ2-1; 7 bases agree with TRBD2. The length of the CDR3 is 17 residues. The V gene's germline CDR1 is MGHRA and CDR2 YSYEKL. J was trimmed by 6 bases and V by 4 bases; bases with no gene match: 15. The CDR3 sequence is CASSPPGGRTRSNEQFF. In nucleotides, the CDR3 is TGCGCCAGCAGCCCCCCCGGGGGGAGGACCAGAAGCAATGAGCAGTTCTTC.

There are a few counts of this clonotype. The V and J genes are TRBV28 and TRBJ1-5, with 7 bases fitting TRBD1. CDR3 size: 14 residues. CDR1 is MDHEN and CDR2 is SYDVKM in the germline V gene. J gave up 7 bases and V 3 bases, and 6 bases lay outside the gene matches. The CDR3 region has the DNA TGTGCCAGCAGTTTGTCCCCCAGGGGGCAGCCCCAGCATTTT. It translates to CASSLSPRGQPQHF.

This clonotype appeared many times. This rearrangement joins TRBV30 to TRBJ2-6; the match to TRBD2 covers 9 bases. V trimming: 5 bases; J trimming: 4 bases; junction bases outside the gene matches: 12. Germline loops: CDR1 GTSNPN, CDR2 SVGIG (reference sequence). This CDR3 is built from 17 residues. CDR3 nucleotide sequence: TGTGCCTGGGGGCGACTAGCGGAGATGCTCGGGGCCAACGTCCTGACTTTC. Translating gives CAWGRLAEMLGANVLTF.

This clonotype was counted many times. The V gene is TRBV20-1, the J gene TRBJ2-7; TRBD2 matches at 9 bases. CDR1 is DFQATT, CDR2 SNEGSKA, per germline (reference sequence). The CDR3 totals 13 residues. V was pared by 5 bases and J by 4 bases, with 6 bases of the junction left unmatched. CDR3 protein: CSAPGTSSYEQYF. As DNA, the CDR3 is TGCAGTGCTCCCGGGACTAGCTCATACGAGCAGTACTTC.

This clonotype came up many times. The chain is built from TRBV6-6 and TRBJ1-1; 8 nucleotides align to TRBD1. The CDR3 totals 16 residues. V shed 0 bases, J shed 2 bases, and the junction held 5 bases outside the gene matches. CDR1 and CDR2 from the germline V gene are MNHNY and SVGAGI (reference sequence). CDR3 nucleotides: TGTGCCAGCAGTTACTCGGGGCAGGGGGCTAACACTGAAGCTTTCTTT. Translation: CASSYSGQGANTEAFF.

With respect to this clonotype: This may be a read error: a much more frequent sequence differs by one nucleotide. The chain recombines TRBV7-2 with TRBJ1-1; 7 nucleotides agree with TRBD1. Losses at the gene ends were 7 bases for V and 4 bases for J; bases not matched to a gene: 9. The CDR3 extends over 14 amino acids. Germline V lookup: CDR1 SGHTA, CDR2 FQGNSA. The CDR3 DNA is TGTGCCAGCAACTCCCTGGCAGGGGGCACTGAAGCTTTCTTT. Encoded protein: CASNSLAGGTEAFF.

This clonotype has a count of ten or more. V gene TRBV7-2 combines with J gene TRBJ2-1, with D uncertain. Germline V gene sequence: CDR1 SGHTA, CDR2 FQGNSA. Trimming pared 5 bases from V and 11 bases from J, leaving 13 bases between. This CDR3 spans 12 amino acids. This chain's CDR3 is CASSPHGLQQFF. The CDR3 nucleotides are TGTGCCAGCAGCCCCCACGGTCTTCAGCAGTTCTTC.

This chain connects TRBV7-3 to TRBJ2-1; TRBD2 matches at 8 bases. The ends lost 5 bases at V and 4 bases at J; junction bases unmatched: 7. The CDR3 extends over 15 amino acids. The germline V gene has CDR1 SGHTA and CDR2 FQGTGA. CDR3 sequence (DNA): TGTGCCAGCAGCCCAGAGTTAGCGGGATACAATGAGCAGTTCTTC. As protein: CASSPELAGYNEQFF.

This clonotype was recorded at least ten times. The rearrangement joins TRBV20-1 to TRBJ2-7, with D tentatively TRBD2 (5 bases). Trimming removed 6 bases at V and 3 bases at J, with 12 bases between. This CDR3 comprises 12 residues. The germline gives CDR1 DFQATT, CDR2 SNEGSKA (reference sequence). This CDR3 reads CSALRGFYEQYF. The DNA of the CDR3 is TGCAGTGCCCTTCGGGGATTCTACGAGCAGTACTTC.

V and J are TRBV7-9 and TRBJ2-7, with 8 bases lining up with TRBD2. CDR3 size: 14 residues. Trimming cost V 3 bases and J 7 bases; bases outside gene matches: 8. Looked up from germline, CDR1 is SEHNR and CDR2 is FQNEAQ (reference sequence). The CDR3 reads CASSLQRERAEQYF. For the CDR3, the DNA is TGTGCCAGCAGCTTGCAGCGGGAGAGGGCGGAGCAGTACTTC.

The genes are TRBV28 and TRBJ2-1; possible D gene TRBD2, 7 bases. V gave up 5 bases and J gave up 9 bases, with 17 bases separating them. Germline lookup yields CDR1 MDHEN and CDR2 SYDVKM. This CDR3 spans 14 amino acids. CDR3: CASSVLKGEGEQFF. In DNA form, the CDR3 reads TGTGCCAGCAGTGTCCTCAAGGGGGAGGGTGAGCAGTTCTTC.